Described below is a single TCR beta chain sequence and its context. The V segment lost 5 bases and the J segment 0 bases; nucleotides outside the gene matches: 3. This CDR3 contains 16 residues. Germline CDR1 and CDR2: MNHEY and SVGEGT. Next came a second PCR, run for about 7 to 12 cycles, which used a sample-barcoded 5' primer along with a J-beta primer mix. Each CDR3 protein gets one entry after TCRdb re-called the 5' RACE reads with MiXCR. The table records 700,000 or so distinct CDR3 sequences, approximately 40% of them present only once. These data belong to a study of blood T cells in healthy people across ages.

What was sequenced was blood. This receptor was taken from a man older than 75 in good health. The chain is built from TRBV6-2 or TRBV6-3 and TRBJ2-1; 11 positions agree with TRBD2. CDR3 in amino acids: CASSRLAGSSYNEQFF. Here the CDR3 DNA reads TGTGCCAGCAGTAGACTAGCGGGAAGCTCCTACAATGAGCAGTTCTTC.